The source of this TCR beta chain is a study of control samples from healthy donors and cancer patients. Here immunoSEQ multiplex PCR was the method, and the copy in TCRdb shows in-frame clones only, minus some. The table has 100,000 to 150,000 clones, 85% to 95% seen once. V lost 6 bases and J lost 9; bases outside the gene matches: 12. Germline values: CDR1 ENHRY, CDR2 SYGVKD. This CDR3 has 14 residues. Material: PBMCs. The TCR was taken from a man aged 50 to 59 with head and neck cancer. The J gene is TRBJ2-3, the V gene TRBV10-3; 7 bases are a match to TRBD2. CDR3 in amino acids: CAIRASDSGGTQYF. The CDR3 coding sequence is TGTGCCATCAGGGCTTCGGACTCCGGGGGGACGCAGTATTTT.